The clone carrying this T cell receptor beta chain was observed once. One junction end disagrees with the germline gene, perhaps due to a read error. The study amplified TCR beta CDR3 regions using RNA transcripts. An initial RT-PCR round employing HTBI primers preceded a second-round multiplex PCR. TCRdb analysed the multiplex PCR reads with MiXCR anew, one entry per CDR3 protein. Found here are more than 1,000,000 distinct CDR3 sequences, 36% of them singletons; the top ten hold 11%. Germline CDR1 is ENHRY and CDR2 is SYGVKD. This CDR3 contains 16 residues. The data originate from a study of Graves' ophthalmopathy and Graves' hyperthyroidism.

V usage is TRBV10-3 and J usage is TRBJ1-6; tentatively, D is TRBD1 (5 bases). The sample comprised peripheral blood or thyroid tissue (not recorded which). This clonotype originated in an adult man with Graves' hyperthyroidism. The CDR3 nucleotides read TGTGCCAGCAGCCGGGACGGGAACTCCTATAATTCACCCCCCCACTTT. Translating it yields CASSRDGNSYNSPPHF.